This TCR beta chain was obtained from a study of T-cell reconstitution after alpha-beta-depleted transplantation in children. Study results and limitations: T-cell counts and diversity at one year following transplant were attributed mainly to newly produced T cells. Reportedly, only several hundred clones from non-depleted graft cells drove alpha-beta T-cell counts at about two months. Surviving recipient T cells and thymic progenitors produced the high day-60 TCRbeta diversity seen in some patients.

There are a few counts of this clonotype. The antigen is not known. Trimming stripped 3 bases from V and 10 bases from J, with 18 bases between. The germline CDR1 and CDR2 sequences are SNHLY and FYNNEI. This CDR3 is built from 14 residues. The TCRbeta library was prepared with unique molecular identifiers. TCRdb itself ran the PCR reads through MiXCR, one entry per CDR3 protein. The sample lists hundreds of thousands of distinct CDR3 sequences, about a sixth seen once, with roughly 40% in the top ten. The V and J genes are TRBV2 and TRBJ1-2; D is possibly TRBD1 (5 bases). The source was PBMCs, mostly from graft donor cells, collected 360 days after TCRalphabeta/CD19-depleted stem cell transplant. The TCR originated in a male patient under 10 years old who had a stem cell transplant for acute lymphoblastic leukemia, so the T cells may come from the graft donor. This CDR3 is CASSDQGREDDYTF. The CDR3 DNA follows: TGTGCCAGCAGTGATCAGGGCAGGGAAGATGACTACACCTTC.